This T cell receptor beta chain was captured in a study of CD8 T cells in Susac syndrome. Trimming left V 6 bases short and J 0 bases short, with 12 bases between. CDR3 length: 14 amino acids. Germline V gene lookup returns CDR1 MDHEN and CDR2 SYDVKM. Random hexamers were used to reverse transcribe an amount of roughly 0.5 to 1 ug RNA. The immunoSEQ assay covered 54 Vbeta and 13 Jbeta segments for CDR3. Using its own MiXCR run on the immunoSEQ multiplex PCR reads, TCRdb lists one record per CDR3 protein. The sample yields over 350,000 distinct CDR3 sequences, 85% seen once. Negative isolation yielded CD8+ and CD4+ T cells; FACS enriched TEMRA cells. This clonotype was picked up one time.

The chain uses TRBV28 and TRBJ2-7; the D gene is possibly TRBD1 (6 bases). The specimen sequenced was CD8+ T cells from PBMCs. This TCR was sampled from a human donor with multiple sclerosis. CDR3 in amino acids: CASRVRDISYEQYF. CDR3 in DNA: TGTGCCAGCAGAGTCCGGGACATCTCCTACGAGCAGTACTTC.